These T cell receptor beta chains were read from a single sample in a study of spatial heterogeneity in lung cancer. TCRdb redid the calling of the 5' RACE reads with MiXCR, one entry per CDR3 protein. The table has around 15,000 distinct CDR3 sequences, about 6.8% seen once. This specimen consisted of lung tumor tissue, obtained at surgery. The receptors were sampled from a female donor with early-stage non-small cell lung cancer. Each CDR3 is given with its conserved first and last residue. Fields, in order: D gene, clone size, J gene, V gene, CDR3 protein, CDR3 DNA. The D gene is left open where the match is weak. Clone size appears in some rows only: once, few, many, or a class for an expanded clone.

TRBD2 medium-sized TRBJ2-5 TRBV12-3/TRBV12-4 CASSPTAGDQETQYF TGTGCCAGCAGTCCCACAGCGGGGGACCAAGAGACCCAGTACTTC
TRBD2 few TRBJ2-5 TRBV10-3 CAISESTSGVETQYF TGTGCCATCAGTGAGTCGACTAGCGGGGTAGAGACCCAGTACTTC
TRBD1 . TRBJ2-7 TRBV29-1 CSVETGGGYEQYF TGCAGCGTTGAGACAGGGGGGGGCTACGAGCAGTACTTC
TRBD2 many TRBJ2-5 TRBV19 CASSTAGGVETQYF TGTGCCAGTAGTACAGCGGGGGGAGTTGAGACCCAGTACTTC
. many TRBJ2-4 TRBV30 CAWEAVTKNIQYF TGTGCCTGGGAGGCGGTAACCAAAAACATTCAGTACTTC
. many TRBJ2-1 TRBV11-2 CASRSPVNEQFF TGTGCCAGCAGATCACCCGTCAATGAGCAGTTCTTC
. . TRBJ1-2 TRBV6-6 CASSYGVGPLWGYTF TGTGCCAGCAGTTACGGGGTAGGGCCGCTATGGGGCTACACCTTC
TRBD2 many TRBJ2-1 TRBV5-1 CASSSTSGGPGNEQFF TGCGCCAGCAGTTCTACTAGCGGGGGGCCGGGGAATGAGCAGTTCTTC
. many TRBJ1-1 TRBV6-5 CASFSPPGGLHTEAFF TGTGCCAGCTTCTCGCCCCCCGGGGGCCTTCACACTGAAGCTTTCTTT
TRBD1 few TRBJ2-7 TRBV20-1 CSAKESGTGASYEQYF TGCAGTGCCAAGGAATCCGGGACAGGAGCCTCCTACGAGCAGTACTTC
. many TRBJ2-7 TRBV28 CASSLESEQYF TGTGCCAGCAGTTTAGAAAGCGAGCAGTACTTC
. medium-sized TRBJ1-1 TRBV2 CASSVGSRNTEAFF TGTGCCAGCAGTGTCGGTTCGCGGAACACTGAAGCTTTCTTT
TRBD1 few TRBJ1-2 TRBV5-1 CASSPGTGGYGYTF TGCGCCAGCAGCCCCGGGACAGGGGGCTATGGCTACACCTTC
TRBD1 . TRBJ1-2 TRBV7-2 CASSLGQGAAYGYTF TGTGCCAGCAGCTTAGGACAGGGGGCTGCCTATGGCTACACCTTC
. many TRBJ1-6 TRBV7-2 CASTQGNSPLHF TGTGCCAGCACCCAAGGGAATTCACCCCTCCACTTT
. . TRBJ2-7 TRBV11-2 CASQLGGAEQYF TGTGCCAGCCAACTGGGCGGGGCCGAGCAGTACTTC
. many TRBJ1-1 TRBV4-1 CASSQYVFGTEAFF TGCGCCAGCAGCCAATATGTGTTCGGGACTGAAGCTTTCTTT
TRBD2 many TRBJ2-3 TRBV5-1 CASRRLAVTDTQYF TGCGCCAGCAGGCGACTAGCGGTCACAGATACGCAGTATTTT
. many TRBJ2-2 TRBV10-3 CAGSPLTANTGELFF TGTGCCGGTTCTCCCCTGACGGCGAACACCGGGGAGCTGTTTTTT
. many TRBJ2-4 TRBV6-2/TRBV6-3 CASSYLGGENIQYF TGTGCCAGCAGTTACCTGGGAGGAGAGAACATTCAGTACTTC
. many TRBJ1-6 TRBV5-1 CASSLLPSLDSPLHF TGCGCCAGCAGCTTGCTCCCTTCCCTGGATTCACCCCTCCACTTT
TRBD2 few TRBJ2-3 TRBV6-5 CASSPRLAGWSGTDTQYF TGTGCCAGCAGTCCAAGACTAGCGGGGTGGTCGGGCACAGATACGCAGTATTTT
TRBD2 many TRBJ2-7 TRBV7-3 CASSSAPGRNEQYF TGTGCCAGCAGCTCCGCCCCCGGGAGGAACGAGCAGTACTTC
TRBD2 many TRBJ2-1 TRBV12-3/TRBV12-4 CASSRTSGGARSYNEQFF TGTGCCAGCAGCAGGACTAGCGGGGGGGCCAGGTCCTACAATGAGCAGTTCTTC
. many TRBJ1-3 TRBV11-2 CASSLGIGNTIYF TGTGCCAGCAGCTTAGGCATTGGAAACACCATATATTTT
. many TRBJ1-1 TRBV2 CASSEDQADAFF TGTGCCAGCAGTGAAGACCAAGCCGACGCTTTCTTT
. many TRBJ2-3 TRBV4-1 CASSQDPRQAADTQYF TGCGCCAGCAGCCAAGATCCGAGGCAGGCCGCAGATACGCAGTATTTT
TRBD1 many TRBJ1-2 TRBV7-2 CASSAGQGYGYTF TGTGCCAGCAGCGCCGGACAGGGATACGGCTACACCTTC
. many TRBJ2-7 TRBV9 CASSLPGDRGEQYF TGTGCCAGCAGCCTCCCCGGGGACCGCGGGGAGCAGTACTTC
. many TRBJ2-3 TRBV5-5 CASSGDFSSLDTQYF TGTGCCAGCAGTGGGGACTTTTCCTCCTTAGATACGCAGTATTTT
TRBD1 few TRBJ2-5 TRBV7-8 CASSLVVGQGVKTQYF TGTGCCAGCAGCTTAGTAGTGGGACAGGGGGTGAAGACCCAGTACTTC